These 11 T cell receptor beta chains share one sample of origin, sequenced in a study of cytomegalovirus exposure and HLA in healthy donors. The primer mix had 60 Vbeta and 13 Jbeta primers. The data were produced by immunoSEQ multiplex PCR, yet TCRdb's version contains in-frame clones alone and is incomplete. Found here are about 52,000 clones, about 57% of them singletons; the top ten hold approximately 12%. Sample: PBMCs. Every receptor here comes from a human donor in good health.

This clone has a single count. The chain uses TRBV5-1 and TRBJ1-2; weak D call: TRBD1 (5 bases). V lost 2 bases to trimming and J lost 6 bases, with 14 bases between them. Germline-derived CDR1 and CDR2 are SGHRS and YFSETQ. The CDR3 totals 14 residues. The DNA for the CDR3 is TGCGCCAGCAGCTTTGAGTTAGGGGCTCATGGCTACACCTTC. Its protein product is CASSFELGAHGYTF.

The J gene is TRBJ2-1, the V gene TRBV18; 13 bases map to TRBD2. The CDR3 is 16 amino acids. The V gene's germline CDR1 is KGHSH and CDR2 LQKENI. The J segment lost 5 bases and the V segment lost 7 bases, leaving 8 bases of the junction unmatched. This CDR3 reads CASFPPTSGGNNEQFF. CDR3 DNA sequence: TGTGCCAGCTTCCCCCCGACTAGCGGGGGGAACAATGAGCAGTTCTTC.

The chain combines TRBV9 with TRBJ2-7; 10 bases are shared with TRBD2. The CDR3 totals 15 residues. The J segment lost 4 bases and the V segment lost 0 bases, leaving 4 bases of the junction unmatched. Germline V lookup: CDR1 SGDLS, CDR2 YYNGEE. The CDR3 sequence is CASSVGPAGGYEQYF. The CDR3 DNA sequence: TGTGCCAGCAGCGTAGGGCCAGCGGGGGGGTACGAGCAGTACTTC.

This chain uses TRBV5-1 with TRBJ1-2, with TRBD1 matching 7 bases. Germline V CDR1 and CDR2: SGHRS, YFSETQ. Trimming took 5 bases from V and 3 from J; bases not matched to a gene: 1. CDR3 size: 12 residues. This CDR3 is CASSTGDYGYTF. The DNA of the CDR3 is TGCGCCAGCAGTACAGGGGACTATGGCTACACCTTC.

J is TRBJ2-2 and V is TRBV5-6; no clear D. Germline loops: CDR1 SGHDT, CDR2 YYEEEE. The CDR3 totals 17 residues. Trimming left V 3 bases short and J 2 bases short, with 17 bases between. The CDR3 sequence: CASSSPTTTKNTGELFF. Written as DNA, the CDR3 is TGTGCCAGCAGCTCTCCGACCACAACTAAAAACACCGGGGAGCTGTTTTTT.

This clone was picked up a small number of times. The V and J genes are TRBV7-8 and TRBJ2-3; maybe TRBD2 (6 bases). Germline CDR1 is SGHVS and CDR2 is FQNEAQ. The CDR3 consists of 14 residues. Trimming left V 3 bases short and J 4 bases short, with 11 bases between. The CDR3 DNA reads TGTGCCAGCAGCTTTCCTAGCGCAGCAGATACGCAGTATTTT. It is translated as CASSFPSAADTQYF.

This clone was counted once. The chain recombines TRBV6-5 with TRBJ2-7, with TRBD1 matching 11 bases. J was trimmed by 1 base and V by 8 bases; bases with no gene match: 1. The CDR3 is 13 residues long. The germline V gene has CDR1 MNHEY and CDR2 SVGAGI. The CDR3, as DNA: TGTGCCAGCTGGGACAGGGGGTCCTACGAGCAGTACTTC. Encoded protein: CASWDRGSYEQYF.

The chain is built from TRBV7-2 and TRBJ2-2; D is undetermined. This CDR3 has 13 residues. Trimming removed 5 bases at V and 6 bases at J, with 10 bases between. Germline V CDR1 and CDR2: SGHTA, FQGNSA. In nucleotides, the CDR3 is TGTGCCAGCAGCAAGGCGGTTCCCGGGGAGCTGTTTTTT. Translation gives CASSKAVPGELFF.

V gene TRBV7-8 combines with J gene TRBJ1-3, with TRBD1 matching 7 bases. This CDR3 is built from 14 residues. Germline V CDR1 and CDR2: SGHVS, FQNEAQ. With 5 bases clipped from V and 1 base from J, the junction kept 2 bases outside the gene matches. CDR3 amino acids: CASSNRGSGNTIYF. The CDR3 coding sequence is TGTGCCAGCAGCAACAGGGGATCTGGAAACACCATATATTTT.

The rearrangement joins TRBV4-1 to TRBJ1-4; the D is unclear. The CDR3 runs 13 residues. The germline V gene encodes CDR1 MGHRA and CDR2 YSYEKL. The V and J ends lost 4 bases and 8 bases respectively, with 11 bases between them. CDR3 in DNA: TGCGCCAGCAGCCTTTCCGCGGGGGAAAAACTGTTTTTT. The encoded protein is CASSLSAGEKLFF.

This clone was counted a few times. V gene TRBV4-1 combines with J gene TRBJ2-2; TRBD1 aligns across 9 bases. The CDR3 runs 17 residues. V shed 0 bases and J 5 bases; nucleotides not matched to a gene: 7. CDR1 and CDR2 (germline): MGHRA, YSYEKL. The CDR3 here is CASSQDPPGQGTGELFF. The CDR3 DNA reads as TGCGCCAGCAGCCAAGATCCTCCCGGACAGGGGACCGGGGAGCTGTTTTTT.